The 8 T cell receptor beta chains below were found in one sample sequenced in a study of blood T cell repertoires in COVID-19. Sequenced by immunoSEQ multiplex PCR; TCRdb stores in-frame clones only, minus some. This table holds around 180,000 clones, around 86% found once. The sample was peripheral blood. The receptors here all came from a woman under 40 with active or convalescent COVID-19.

The chain is built from TRBV6-5 and TRBJ1-1; 9 nucleotides match TRBD1. CDR1 MNHEY and CDR2 SVGAGI come from the germline V gene. J lost 7 bases, V lost 0 bases, and 6 bases had no gene match. The CDR3 runs to 15 residues. The DNA of the CDR3 is TGTGCCAGCAGTTACTCTGGGACAGGGCAGGGTGAAGCTTTCTTT. It is translated as CASSYSGTGQGEAFF.

This sequence joins TRBV6-5 and TRBJ2-5; 7 bases are shared with TRBD2. Germline CDR1 MNHEY, CDR2 SVGAGI. V gave up 0 bases and J gave up 4 bases; unmatched junction bases: 8. The CDR3 totals 16 residues. The CDR3 loop is CASSYSGRAGGETQYF. As DNA, the CDR3 is TGTGCCAGCAGTTACTCGGGGAGGGCCGGGGGAGAGACCCAGTACTTC.

V gene TRBV7-6 combines with J gene TRBJ2-2, with TRBD1 identical over 8 bases. V shed 5 bases, J shed 1 base, and the junction held 6 bases outside the gene matches. Germline CDR1 SGHVS, CDR2 FNYEAQ. This CDR3 has 16 residues. The chain's CDR3 is CASSRGQGRNTGELFF. CDR3 DNA: TGTGCCAGCAGCCGAGGACAGGGCCGGAACACCGGGGAGCTGTTTTTT.

V gene TRBV5-4 combines with J gene TRBJ2-5, with 8 bases lining up with TRBD2. CDR1 is SGHNT, CDR2 YYREEE, per germline (reference sequence). The CDR3 totals 14 residues. With 1 base clipped from V and 5 bases from J, the junction kept 4 bases outside the gene matches. The CDR3 loop reads CASSLLAGQETQYF. The CDR3, as DNA: TGTGCCAGCAGCTTGCTAGCGGGTCAGGAGACCCAGTACTTC.

The chain joins TRBV28 to TRBJ2-1; 9 bases are a match to TRBD1. The V segment lost 3 bases and the J segment 15 bases; nucleotides outside the gene matches: 6. CDR3 length: 12 residues. Germline CDR1 and CDR2: MDHEN and SYDVKM. The CDR3 loop reads CASSLGQGKGFF. Written as DNA, the CDR3 is TGTGCCAGCAGTTTGGGACAGGGCAAGGGGTTCTTC.

The J gene is TRBJ1-2, the V gene TRBV28, with D tentatively TRBD1 (6 bases). This CDR3 spans 12 amino acids. Trimming removed 4 bases from V and 7 bases from J, with 10 bases in between. Germline V gives CDR1 MDHEN, CDR2 SYDVKM. The CDR3 sequence is CASSSGERGYTF. The CDR3 coding sequence is TGTGCCAGCAGTTCAGGGGAGCGTGGCTACACCTTC.

The chain uses TRBV15 and TRBJ1-6; D gene uncertain. Germline V gives CDR1 LNHNV, CDR2 YYDKDF (reference sequence). V lost 1 base and J 0 bases, leaving 4 bases between the germline ends. The CDR3 is made up of 15 amino acids. The CDR3: CATSRGSSYNSPLHF. CDR3 in DNA: TGTGCCACCAGCAGAGGGAGCTCCTATAATTCACCCCTCCACTTT.

This clone showed up just once. The chain recombines TRBV9 with TRBJ1-3; D call uncertain. V lost 1 base and J 0 bases, leaving 8 bases between the germline ends. The CDR3 covers 15 residues. The germline CDR1 and CDR2 sequences are SGDLS and YYNGEE. The CDR3 DNA follows: TGTGCCAGCAGCGTATCCCCGCGCTCTGGAAACACCATATATTTT. Protein sequence: CASSVSPRSGNTIYF.